The 16 T cell receptor beta chains below all came from one sample that was sequenced in a study of T cell clones after liver transplantation. The assay was immunoSEQ multiplex PCR, and TCRdb's table has in-frame clones only and misses some. The sample holds roughly 100,000 clones, 75% to 85% seen once. This sample comprised CD4+ T cells from blood, obtained before liver transplant. Source of these receptors: a human donor who received a liver transplant.

This clone occurred many times. The chain joins TRBV18 to TRBJ2-1, with 10 bases fitting TRBD1. This CDR3 has 14 residues. The V gene end was trimmed by 7 bases and the J gene end by 2 bases; junction bases not matched to a gene: 2. CDR1 KGHSH and CDR2 LQKENI come from the germline V gene. The CDR3 DNA follows: TGTGCCAGCTACGGACAGGGGGCCTACAATGAGCAGTTCTTC. Encoded protein: CASYGQGAYNEQFF. Based on the CDR3 plus reference TRBV18 and TRBJ2-1, the full variable domain is NAGVMQNPRHLVRRRGQEARLRCSPMKGHSHVYWYRQLPEEGLKFMVYLQKENIIDESGMPKERFSAEFPKEGPSILRIQQVVRGDSAAYFCASYGQGAYNEQFFGPGTRLTVL.

The chain couples TRBV6-1 to TRBJ2-7; 9 bases agree with TRBD2. Germline V gives CDR1 MNHNS, CDR2 SASEGT. After removal of 8 bases from V and 6 bases from J, the junction contained 11 bases not matched to a gene. This CDR3 region has 14 residues. CDR3 in amino acids: CASSPPGLAIEQYF. DNA of the CDR3: TGTGCCAGCTCCCCCCCGGGACTAGCAATCGAGCAGTACTTC.

This rearrangement joins TRBV7-3 to TRBJ2-2, with a possible D match to TRBD1 (6 bases). This CDR3 is built from 14 residues. V dropped 5 bases and J dropped 5 bases, with 12 bases sitting between them. CDR1 and CDR2 from the germline V gene are SGHTA and FQGTGA. CDR3 loop: CASSRDISTGELFF. Here the CDR3 DNA reads TGTGCCAGCAGCAGGGACATTTCGACCGGGGAGCTGTTTTTT.

As concerns this clone: Other DNA sequences in this specimen translate into the identical CDR3. This rearrangement joins TRBV29-1 to TRBJ2-2, with TRBD1 matching 11 bases. The CDR3 spans 15 residues. Germline V gene sequence: CDR1 SQVTM, CDR2 ANQGSEA. The V and J ends lost 4 bases and 4 bases, in that order; junction bases with no gene match: 5. The CDR3 DNA reads as TGCAGCGTTGGTCTCGGGACAGGGGGCACCGGGGAGCTGTTTTTT. Its translation: CSVGLGTGGTGELFF.

The chain joins TRBV5-1 to TRBJ2-5; D unresolved. Germline V gives CDR1 SGHRS, CDR2 YFSETQ. V lost 1 base, J lost 2 bases, and 15 bases lay in between. This CDR3 has 16 amino acids. The CDR3 reads CASSLNAADPQETQYF. Here the CDR3 DNA reads TGCGCCAGCAGCTTGAACGCGGCGGACCCACAAGAGACCCAGTACTTC.

This clone was observed a few times. V and J are TRBV27 and TRBJ2-3; D is perhaps TRBD1 or TRBD2 (6 bases each). V lost 3 bases, J lost 1 base, and 11 bases lay in between. In germline, CDR1 is MNHEY, CDR2 SMNVEV (reference sequence). This CDR3 is built from 15 residues. This CDR3 is CASSLFRGGTDTQYF. The CDR3 region has the DNA TGTGCCAGCAGTTTGTTTAGGGGGGGCACAGATACGCAGTATTTT.

The V call is TRBV28, the J call TRBJ2-1, with D tentatively TRBD2 (6 bases). The V and J ends lost 5 bases and 10 bases respectively, with 15 bases between them. Germline-derived CDR1 and CDR2 are MDHEN and SYDVKM. The CDR3 loop spans 13 amino acids. This CDR3 reads CASSTLGREEQFF. CDR3 DNA: TGTGCCAGCAGTACGCTCGGGCGGGAAGAGCAGTTCTTC.

The CDR3: CASSRVNTEAFF. Here the CDR3 DNA reads TGTGCCAGTAGTAGGGTGAACACTGAAGCTTTCTTT. This chain links TRBV19 with TRBJ1-1; D is ambiguous. V was shortened by 4 bases and J by 0 bases, with 3 bases between the two germline ends. The germline V gene encodes CDR1 LNHDA and CDR2 SQIVND (reference sequence). This CDR3 has 12 amino acids.

The chain combines TRBV7-9 with TRBJ1-5, with a possible D match to TRBD1 (6 bases). Between the trimmed V and J ends, which lost 3 bases and 2 bases, there was a span of 11 bases. The germline V gene has CDR1 SEHNR and CDR2 FQNEAQ (reference sequence). CDR3 length: 15 residues. CDR3 sequence reads: CASSFPGGGNQPQHF. The CDR3 DNA follows: TGTGCCAGCAGCTTTCCGGGGGGCGGCAATCAGCCCCAGCATTTT.

This chain uses TRBV7-9 with TRBJ1-2, with TRBD1 identical over 7 bases. This CDR3 has 16 residues. The V and J ends lost 1 base and 5 bases, in that order; junction bases with no gene match: 10. Germline V gives CDR1 SEHNR, CDR2 FQNEAQ (reference sequence). The CDR3 coding sequence is TGTGCCAGCAGCTTAGTTGGGACAGCCCTGGATTATGGCTACACCTTC. Translated: CASSLVGTALDYGYTF. The variable domain in full, with the rest retrieved from reference TRBV7-9 and TRBJ1-2, is DTGVSQNPRHKITKRGQNVTFRCDPISEHNRLYWYRQTLGQGPEFLTYFQNEAQLEKSRLLSDRFSAERPKGSFSTLEIQRTEQGDSAMYLCASSLVGTALDYGYTFGSGTRLTVV.

The chain joins TRBV5-1 to TRBJ2-7, with 9 bases identical to TRBD2. This CDR3 is built from 14 residues. V trimming: 5 bases; J trimming: 3 bases; junction bases outside the gene matches: 6. In germline, CDR1 is SGHRS, CDR2 YFSETQ. CDR3 amino acids: CASSRLAGVYEQYF. The DNA of the CDR3 is TGCGCCAGCAGTCGGTTAGCGGGGGTCTACGAGCAGTACTTC.

The CDR3 reads CASSPLQLAPEAFF. The CDR3 nucleotides are TGTGCCAGCTCACCCCTTCAGCTTGCCCCTGAAGCTTTCTTT. The V and J genes are TRBV18 and TRBJ1-1; D is ambiguous. V was pared by 3 bases and J by 6 bases, with 14 bases between. The germline gives CDR1 KGHSH, CDR2 LQKENI. The CDR3 spans 14 residues. Drawing the rest from reference TRBV18 and TRBJ1-1, the complete variable domain is NAGVMQNPRHLVRRRGQEARLRCSPMKGHSHVYWYRQLPEEGLKFMVYLQKENIIDESGMPKERFSAEFPKEGPSILRIQQVVRGDSAAYFCASSPLQLAPEAFFGQGTRLTVV.

The chain couples TRBV13 to TRBJ1-5, with D possibly being TRBD1 (6 bases). CDR1 and CDR2 from the germline V gene are PRHDT and FYEKMQ (reference sequence). Trimming left V 5 bases short and J 13 bases short, with 18 bases between. The length of the CDR3 is 13 residues. The CDR3 protein is CASSRYREPPQHF. Here the CDR3 DNA reads TGTGCCAGCAGCCGTTACAGGGAGCCCCCACAGCATTTT.

J is TRBJ1-1 and V is TRBV6-1; maybe TRBD1 (5 bases). The CDR3 has 14 amino acids. Germline CDR1 reads MNHNS; CDR2 reads SASEGT. The V end lost 2 bases, the J end lost 5 bases, and 12 bases lay between the germline ends. This CDR3 reads CASSEKAGNTEAFF. The CDR3, as DNA: TGTGCCAGCAGTGAAAAGGCAGGGAATACTGAAGCTTTCTTT.

This clone showed up just a few times. The V call is TRBV19, the J call TRBJ1-5; TRBD1 matches at 10 bases. Germline CDR1 LNHDA, CDR2 SQIVND (reference sequence). This CDR3 has 16 residues. V gave up 6 bases and J gave up 3 bases; unmatched junction bases: 8. The CDR3 here is CASSLGQGFNNQPQHF. CDR3 coding DNA: TGTGCCAGTAGCCTGGGACAGGGGTTTAACAATCAGCCCCAGCATTTT. Using reference TRBV19 and TRBJ1-5 for the parts outside the CDR3, the full variable domain is DGGITQSPKYLFRKEGQNVTLSCEQNLNHDAMYWYRQDPGQGLRLIYYSQIVNDFQKGDIAEGYSVSREKKESFPLTVTSAQKNPTAFYLCASSLGQGFNNQPQHFGDGTRLSIL.

The CDR3 DNA reads as TGTGCCAGCAGCGTCCGGGACAGGATTAATGAAAAACTGTTTTTT. This translates into CASSVRDRINEKLFF. The V gene is TRBV9, the J gene TRBJ1-4; 8 nucleotides line up with TRBD1. This CDR3 contains 15 residues. Trimming removed 2 bases from V and 4 bases from J; junction bases left unmatched: 4. The germline gives CDR1 SGDLS, CDR2 YYNGEE.